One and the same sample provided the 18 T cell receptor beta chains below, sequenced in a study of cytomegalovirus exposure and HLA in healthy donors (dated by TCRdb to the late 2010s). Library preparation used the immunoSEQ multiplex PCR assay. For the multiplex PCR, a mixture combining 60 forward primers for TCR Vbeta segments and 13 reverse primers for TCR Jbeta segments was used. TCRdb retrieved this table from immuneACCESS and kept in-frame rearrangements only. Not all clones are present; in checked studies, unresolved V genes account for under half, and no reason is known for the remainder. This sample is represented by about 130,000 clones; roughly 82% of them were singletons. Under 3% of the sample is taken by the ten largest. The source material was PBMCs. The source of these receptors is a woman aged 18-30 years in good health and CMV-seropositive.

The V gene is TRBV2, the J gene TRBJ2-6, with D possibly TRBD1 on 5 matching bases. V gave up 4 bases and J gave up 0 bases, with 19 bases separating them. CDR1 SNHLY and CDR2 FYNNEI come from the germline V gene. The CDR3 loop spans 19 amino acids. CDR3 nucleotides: TGTGCCAGCAGTGGGATAGGTAGGGGAACAAGCTCTGGGGCCAACGTCCTGACTTTC. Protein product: CASSGIGRGTSSGANVLTF.

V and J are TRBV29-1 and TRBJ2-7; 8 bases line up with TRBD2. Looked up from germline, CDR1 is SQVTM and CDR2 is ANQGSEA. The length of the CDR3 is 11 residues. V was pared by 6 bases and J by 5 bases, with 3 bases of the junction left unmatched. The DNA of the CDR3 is TGCAGCGTGCGGGGGGCCCACGAGCAGTACTTC. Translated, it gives CSVRGAHEQYF.

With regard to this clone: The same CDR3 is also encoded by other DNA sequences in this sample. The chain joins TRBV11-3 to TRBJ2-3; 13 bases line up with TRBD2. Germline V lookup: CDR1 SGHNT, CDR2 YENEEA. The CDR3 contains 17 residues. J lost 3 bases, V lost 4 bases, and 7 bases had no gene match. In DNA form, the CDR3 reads TGTGCCAGCAGCTCACAATGGACTAGCGGGGGAACAGATACGCAGTATTTT. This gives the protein CASSSQWTSGGTDTQYF.

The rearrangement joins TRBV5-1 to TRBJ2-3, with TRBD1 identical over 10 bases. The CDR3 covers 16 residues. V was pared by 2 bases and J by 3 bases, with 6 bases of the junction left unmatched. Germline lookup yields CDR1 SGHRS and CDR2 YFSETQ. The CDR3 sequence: CASSFDRGQPTDTQYF. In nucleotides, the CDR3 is TGCGCCAGCAGCTTTGACAGGGGGCAGCCAACAGATACGCAGTATTTT.

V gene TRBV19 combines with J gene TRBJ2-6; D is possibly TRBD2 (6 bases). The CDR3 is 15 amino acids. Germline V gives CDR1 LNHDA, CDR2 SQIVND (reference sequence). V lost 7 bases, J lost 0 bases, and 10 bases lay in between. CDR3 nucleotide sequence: TGTGCCAGTAAGATGGGGGGCTCTGGGGCCAACGTCCTGACTTTC. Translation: CASKMGGSGANVLTF. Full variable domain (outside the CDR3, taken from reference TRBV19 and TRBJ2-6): DGGITQSPKYLFRKEGQNVTLSCEQNLNHDAMYWYRQDPGQGLRLIYYSQIVNDFQKGDIAEGYSVSREKKESFPLTVTSAQKNPTAFYLCASKMGGSGANVLTFGAGSRLTVL.

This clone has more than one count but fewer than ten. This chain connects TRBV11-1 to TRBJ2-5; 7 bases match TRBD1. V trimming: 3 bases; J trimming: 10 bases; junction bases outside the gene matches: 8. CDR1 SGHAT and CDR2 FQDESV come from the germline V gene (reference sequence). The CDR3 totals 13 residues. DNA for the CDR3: TGTGCCAGCAGCTTCAAGACAGGGTCGGACCAGTACTTC. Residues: CASSFKTGSDQYF.

The CDR3 region has the DNA TGCGCCAGCAGCCAAGTCTTCCAGGGTCAGGGCTACACCTTC. It translates to CASSQVFQGQGYTF. The rearrangement joins TRBV4-1 to TRBJ1-2; tentative D call: TRBD1 (5 bases). The V and J ends lost 1 base and 8 bases respectively, with 14 bases between them. Germline loops: CDR1 MGHRA, CDR2 YSYEKL. The length of the CDR3 is 14 residues.

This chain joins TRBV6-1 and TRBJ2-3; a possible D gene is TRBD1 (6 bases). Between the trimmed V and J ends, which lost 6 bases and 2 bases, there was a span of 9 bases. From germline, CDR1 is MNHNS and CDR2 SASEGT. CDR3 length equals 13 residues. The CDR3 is CASRQGHTDTQYF. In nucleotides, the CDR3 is TGTGCCAGCAGACAGGGACACACAGATACGCAGTATTTT.

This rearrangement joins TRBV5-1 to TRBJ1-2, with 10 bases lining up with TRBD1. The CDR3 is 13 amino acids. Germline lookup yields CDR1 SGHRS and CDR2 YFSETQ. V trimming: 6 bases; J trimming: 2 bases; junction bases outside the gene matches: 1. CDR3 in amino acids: CASTGQGNYGYTF. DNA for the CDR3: TGCGCCAGCACGGGACAGGGGAACTATGGCTACACCTTC.

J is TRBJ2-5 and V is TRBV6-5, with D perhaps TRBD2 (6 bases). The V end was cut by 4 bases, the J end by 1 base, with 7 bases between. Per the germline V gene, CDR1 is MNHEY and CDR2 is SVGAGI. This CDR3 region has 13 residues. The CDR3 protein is CASSLAAQETQYF. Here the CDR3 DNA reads TGTGCCAGCAGTTTAGCGGCCCAAGAGACCCAGTACTTC.

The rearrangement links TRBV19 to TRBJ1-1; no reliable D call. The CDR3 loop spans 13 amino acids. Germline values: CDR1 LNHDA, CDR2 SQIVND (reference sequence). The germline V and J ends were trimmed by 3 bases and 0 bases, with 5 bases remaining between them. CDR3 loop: CASSIGVNTEAFF. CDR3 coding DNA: TGTGCCAGTAGTATTGGAGTGAACACTGAAGCTTTCTTT.

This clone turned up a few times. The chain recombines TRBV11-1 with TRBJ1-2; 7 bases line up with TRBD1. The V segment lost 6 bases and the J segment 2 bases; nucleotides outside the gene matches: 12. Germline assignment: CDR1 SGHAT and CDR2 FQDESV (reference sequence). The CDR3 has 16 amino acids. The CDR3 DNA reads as TGTGCCAGCAGTCCCTCCCGATGGGGACAGAACTATGGCTACACCTTC. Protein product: CASSPSRWGQNYGYTF.

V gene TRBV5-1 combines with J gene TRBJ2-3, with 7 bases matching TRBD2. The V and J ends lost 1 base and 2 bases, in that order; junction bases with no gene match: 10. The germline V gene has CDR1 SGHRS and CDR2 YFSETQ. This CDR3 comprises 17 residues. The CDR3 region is CASSLKRAGEITDTQYF. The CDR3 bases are TGCGCCAGCAGCTTGAAGAGGGCGGGGGAGATCACAGATACGCAGTATTTT. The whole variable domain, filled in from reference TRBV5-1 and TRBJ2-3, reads KAGVTQTPRYLIKTRGQQVTLSCSPISGHRSVSWYQQTPGQGLQFLFEYFSETQRNKGNFPGRFSGRQFSNSRSEMNVSTLELGDSALYLCASSLKRAGEITDTQYFGPGTRLTVL.

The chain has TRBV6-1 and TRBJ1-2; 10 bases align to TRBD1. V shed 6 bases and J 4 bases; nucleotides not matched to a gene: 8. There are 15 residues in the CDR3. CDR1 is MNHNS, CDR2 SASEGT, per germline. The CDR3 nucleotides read TGTGCCAGCAGACCCCGGACAGGGGGAGCCTATGGCTACACCTTC. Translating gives CASRPRTGGAYGYTF.

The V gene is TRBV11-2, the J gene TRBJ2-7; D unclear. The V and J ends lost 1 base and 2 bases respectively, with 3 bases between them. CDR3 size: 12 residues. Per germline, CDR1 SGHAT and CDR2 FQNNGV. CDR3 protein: CASSLAAYEQYF. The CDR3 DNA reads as TGTGCCAGCAGCTTAGCCGCCTACGAGCAGTACTTC. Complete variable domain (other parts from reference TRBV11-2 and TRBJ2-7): EAGVAQSPRYKIIEKRQSVAFWCNPISGHATLYWYQQILGQGPKLLIQFQNNGVVDDSQLPKDRFSAERLKGVDSTLKIQPAKLEDSAVYLCASSLAAYEQYFGPGTRLTVT.

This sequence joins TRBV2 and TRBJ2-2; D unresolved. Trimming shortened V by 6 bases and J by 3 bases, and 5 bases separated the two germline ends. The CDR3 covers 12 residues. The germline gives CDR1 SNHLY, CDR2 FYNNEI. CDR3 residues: CASRLDTGELFF. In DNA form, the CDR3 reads TGTGCCAGCAGACTGGACACCGGGGAGCTGTTTTTT.

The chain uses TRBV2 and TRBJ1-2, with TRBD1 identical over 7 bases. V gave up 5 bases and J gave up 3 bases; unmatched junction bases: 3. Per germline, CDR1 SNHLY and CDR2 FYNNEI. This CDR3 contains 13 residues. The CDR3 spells CASSKTGDYGYTF. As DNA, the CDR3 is TGTGCCAGCAGTAAAACAGGGGACTATGGCTACACCTTC. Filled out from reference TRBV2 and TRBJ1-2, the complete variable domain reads EPEVTQTPSHQVTQMGQEVILRCVPISNHLYFYWYRQILGQKVEFLVSFYNNEISEKSEIFDDQFSVERPDGSNFTLKIRSTKLEDSAMYFCASSKTGDYGYTFGSGTRLTVV.

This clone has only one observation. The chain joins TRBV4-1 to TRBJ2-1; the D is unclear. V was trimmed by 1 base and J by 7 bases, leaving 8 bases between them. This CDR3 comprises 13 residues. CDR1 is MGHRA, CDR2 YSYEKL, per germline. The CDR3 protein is CASSQVRVNEQFF. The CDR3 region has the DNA TGCGCCAGCAGCCAAGTACGCGTGAATGAGCAGTTCTTC.